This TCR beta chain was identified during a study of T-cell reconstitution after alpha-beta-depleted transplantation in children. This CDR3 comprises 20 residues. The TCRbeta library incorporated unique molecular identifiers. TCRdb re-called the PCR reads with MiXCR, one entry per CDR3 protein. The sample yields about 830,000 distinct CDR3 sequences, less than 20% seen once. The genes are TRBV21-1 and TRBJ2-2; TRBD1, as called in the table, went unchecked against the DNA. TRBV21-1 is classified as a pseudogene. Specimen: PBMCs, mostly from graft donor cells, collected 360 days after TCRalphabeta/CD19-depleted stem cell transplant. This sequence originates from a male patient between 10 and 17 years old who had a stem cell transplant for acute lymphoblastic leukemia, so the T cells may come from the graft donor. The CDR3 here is CASSAPTGTGIVSDTGELFF. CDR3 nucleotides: TGTGCCAGCAGCGCGCCAACCGGGACAGGGATCGTTTCGGACACCGGGGAGCTGTTTTTT.